One sample yielded the 16 T cell receptor beta chains listed below, sequenced in a study of TIL therapy for anti-PD-1-resistant metastatic lung cancer. The immunoSEQ assay was v3. The assay was immunoSEQ multiplex PCR, and TCRdb's table has in-frame clones only and misses some. The sample records under 20,000 clones, over 75% being singletons. Time point denoted: pre-treatment sample, taken before nivolumab and TIL therapy. Sequences were derived from blood, sampled at baseline. The receptors originated from a person aged 25-85 years with non-small cell lung cancer.

The chain is built from TRBV4-2 and TRBJ1-1; TRBD1 matches 8 bases. The germline V gene has CDR1 LGHNA and CDR2 YNFKEQ. This CDR3 contains 17 residues. Trimming took 2 bases from V and 3 from J; bases not matched to a gene: 11. The CDR3 is CASSQLRTGSEHTEAFF. The DNA for the CDR3 is TGTGCCAGCAGCCAACTGAGGACAGGGAGTGAGCACACTGAAGCTTTCTTT.

The chain is built from TRBV13 and TRBJ2-5; the match to TRBD2 covers 9 bases. J lost 1 base, V lost 4 bases, and 7 bases had no gene match. Germline lookup yields CDR1 PRHDT and CDR2 FYEKMQ (reference sequence). The CDR3 totals 16 residues. As DNA, the CDR3 is TGTGCCAGCAGCTCCCCCTTAGCGGGAGCCCAAGAGACCCAGTACTTC. Residues: CASSSPLAGAQETQYF.

The rearrangement uses TRBV19 and TRBJ2-1; 8 bases are a match to TRBD2. Looked up from germline, CDR1 is LNHDA and CDR2 is SQIVND (reference sequence). Trimming cost V 5 bases and J 4 bases; bases outside gene matches: 10. The CDR3 contains 16 residues. The DNA of the CDR3 is TGTGCCAGTAGTCGGGGGAGCGGGAGTTTATACAATGAGCAGTTCTTC. Amino acids: CASSRGSGSLYNEQFF.

CDR3 region: CASSRDGVETQYF. CDR3 bases: TGCGCCAGCAGCCGGGATGGGGTTGAGACCCAGTACTTC. The V and J genes are TRBV5-1 and TRBJ2-5; a weak D match, TRBD2 (5 bases). The CDR3 contains 13 residues. Germline CDR1 reads SGHRS; CDR2 reads YFSETQ. V lost 4 bases, J lost 5 bases, and 12 bases lay in between.

The chain is built from TRBV6-5 and TRBJ1-5; D may be TRBD1 (6 bases). The CDR3 sequence is 14 residues long. Trimming removed 2 bases at V and 9 bases at J, with 14 bases between. CDR1 is MNHEY and CDR2 is SVGAGI in the germline V gene. This chain's CDR3 is CASSYGAGDRPQHF. The CDR3 DNA is TGTGCCAGCAGTTACGGGGCAGGGGATAGGCCCCAGCATTTT.

This clone was seen only a few times. The CDR3, as DNA: TGCGCCAGCAGCCAAGGGACTTTTGCAACTAATGAAAAACTGTTTTTT. Its protein is CASSQGTFATNEKLFF. The chain couples TRBV4-3 to TRBJ1-4; D unresolved. Trimming took off 1 base at V and 0 bases at J, with 9 bases between the two ends. The length of the CDR3 is 16 residues. CDR1 is LGHNA and CDR2 is YSLEER in the germline V gene.

The rearrangement uses TRBV18 and TRBJ1-5; 8 nucleotides agree with TRBD1. The germline gives CDR1 KGHSH, CDR2 LQKENI. The length of the CDR3 is 15 residues. The junction had 7 bases not matched to a gene; V was cut back by 3 bases and J by 6 bases. CDR3 region: CASSPGGQAAQPQHF. The DNA for the CDR3 is TGTGCCAGCTCACCGGGGGGACAGGCGGCTCAGCCCCAGCATTTT.

The chain couples TRBV4-3 to TRBJ1-1; D perhaps matches TRBD1 (5 bases). The CDR3 is 15 residues long. Germline CDR1 LGHNA, CDR2 YSLEER. The V end lost 3 bases, the J end lost 0 bases, and 11 bases lay between the germline ends. The CDR3 reads CASSQGLQVNTEAFF. For the CDR3, the DNA is TGCGCCAGCAGCCAGGGACTTCAAGTGAACACTGAAGCTTTCTTT.

The chain uses TRBV7-2 and TRBJ2-7; 9 nucleotides line up with TRBD2. With V trimmed by 5 bases and J by 0 bases, 5 bases remained unmatched. This CDR3 has 15 amino acids. Germline V gene lookup returns CDR1 SGHTA and CDR2 FQGNSA. CDR3 in DNA: TGTGCCAGCAGCGCGGGGGGGGTTCGCTCCTACGAGCAGTACTTC. Its translation: CASSAGGVRSYEQYF.

J is TRBJ1-1 and V is TRBV20-1; no clear D gene. The V end was cut by 3 bases, the J end by 5 bases, with 16 bases between. The CDR3 extends over 14 amino acids. Per germline, CDR1 DFQATT and CDR2 SNEGSKA (reference sequence). The CDR3 protein is CSASLYSLLTEAFF. Written as DNA, the CDR3 is TGCAGTGCTAGTCTATACAGCCTACTAACTGAAGCTTTCTTT.

The chain carries TRBV28 and TRBJ1-3; a weak D match, TRBD1 (6 bases). The CDR3 is 16 residues long. Trimming shortened V by 2 bases and J by 6 bases, and 17 bases separated the two germline ends. Germline CDR1 is MDHEN and CDR2 is SYDVKM. The CDR3 coding sequence is TGTGCCAGCAGTTTAGGCTGGACAGAGGGCCAAAACACCATATATTTT. It yields the protein CASSLGWTEGQNTIYF.

The chain is built from TRBV6-4 and TRBJ1-3; tentative D call: TRBD1 (6 bases). This CDR3 has 13 residues. V dropped 4 bases and J dropped 2 bases, with 6 bases sitting between them. The germline V gene has CDR1 MRHNA and CDR2 SNTAGT. In DNA form, the CDR3 reads TGTGCCAGCAGTGCAGGGGCTGGAAACACCATATATTTT. Its translation: CASSAGAGNTIYF.

CDR3 residues: CASSDSSSGATDTQYF. DNA of the CDR3: TGTGCCAGCAGTGACTCTTCTAGCGGGGCTACAGATACGCAGTATTTT. The rearrangement joins TRBV6-4 to TRBJ2-3; 9 bases line up with TRBD2. V lost 0 bases, J lost 3 bases, and 4 bases stayed unmatched. The CDR3 has 16 amino acids. The germline V gene encodes CDR1 MRHNA and CDR2 SNTAGT.

The V gene is TRBV19, the J gene TRBJ2-1; D call uncertain. The ends were cut back, 7 bases at V and 3 bases at J, with 4 bases in the middle. The CDR3 totals 11 residues. Germline V gene lookup returns CDR1 LNHDA and CDR2 SQIVND (reference sequence). The CDR3: CASISYNEQFF. The CDR3 nucleotides read TGTGCCAGTATAAGCTACAATGAGCAGTTCTTC.

The rearrangement uses TRBV5-1 and TRBJ2-2, with D hard to call. V was pared by 1 base and J by 8 bases, with 15 bases between. There are 15 residues in the CDR3. Looked up from germline, CDR1 is SGHRS and CDR2 is YFSETQ. In nucleotides, the CDR3 is TGCGCCAGCAGCTTGTATGGGCAGTTAAGGGGGGAGCTGTTTTTT. This gives the protein CASSLYGQLRGELFF.

The chain carries TRBV6-1 and TRBJ1-5; D is unresolved. The V gene lost 1 base and the J gene lost 7 bases, with 8 bases spanning the gap. This CDR3 contains 13 residues. CDR1 is MNHNS, CDR2 SASEGT, per germline. The CDR3: CASSEVRIQPQHF. The CDR3 bases are TGTGCCAGCAGTGAAGTTCGTATACAGCCCCAGCATTTT.